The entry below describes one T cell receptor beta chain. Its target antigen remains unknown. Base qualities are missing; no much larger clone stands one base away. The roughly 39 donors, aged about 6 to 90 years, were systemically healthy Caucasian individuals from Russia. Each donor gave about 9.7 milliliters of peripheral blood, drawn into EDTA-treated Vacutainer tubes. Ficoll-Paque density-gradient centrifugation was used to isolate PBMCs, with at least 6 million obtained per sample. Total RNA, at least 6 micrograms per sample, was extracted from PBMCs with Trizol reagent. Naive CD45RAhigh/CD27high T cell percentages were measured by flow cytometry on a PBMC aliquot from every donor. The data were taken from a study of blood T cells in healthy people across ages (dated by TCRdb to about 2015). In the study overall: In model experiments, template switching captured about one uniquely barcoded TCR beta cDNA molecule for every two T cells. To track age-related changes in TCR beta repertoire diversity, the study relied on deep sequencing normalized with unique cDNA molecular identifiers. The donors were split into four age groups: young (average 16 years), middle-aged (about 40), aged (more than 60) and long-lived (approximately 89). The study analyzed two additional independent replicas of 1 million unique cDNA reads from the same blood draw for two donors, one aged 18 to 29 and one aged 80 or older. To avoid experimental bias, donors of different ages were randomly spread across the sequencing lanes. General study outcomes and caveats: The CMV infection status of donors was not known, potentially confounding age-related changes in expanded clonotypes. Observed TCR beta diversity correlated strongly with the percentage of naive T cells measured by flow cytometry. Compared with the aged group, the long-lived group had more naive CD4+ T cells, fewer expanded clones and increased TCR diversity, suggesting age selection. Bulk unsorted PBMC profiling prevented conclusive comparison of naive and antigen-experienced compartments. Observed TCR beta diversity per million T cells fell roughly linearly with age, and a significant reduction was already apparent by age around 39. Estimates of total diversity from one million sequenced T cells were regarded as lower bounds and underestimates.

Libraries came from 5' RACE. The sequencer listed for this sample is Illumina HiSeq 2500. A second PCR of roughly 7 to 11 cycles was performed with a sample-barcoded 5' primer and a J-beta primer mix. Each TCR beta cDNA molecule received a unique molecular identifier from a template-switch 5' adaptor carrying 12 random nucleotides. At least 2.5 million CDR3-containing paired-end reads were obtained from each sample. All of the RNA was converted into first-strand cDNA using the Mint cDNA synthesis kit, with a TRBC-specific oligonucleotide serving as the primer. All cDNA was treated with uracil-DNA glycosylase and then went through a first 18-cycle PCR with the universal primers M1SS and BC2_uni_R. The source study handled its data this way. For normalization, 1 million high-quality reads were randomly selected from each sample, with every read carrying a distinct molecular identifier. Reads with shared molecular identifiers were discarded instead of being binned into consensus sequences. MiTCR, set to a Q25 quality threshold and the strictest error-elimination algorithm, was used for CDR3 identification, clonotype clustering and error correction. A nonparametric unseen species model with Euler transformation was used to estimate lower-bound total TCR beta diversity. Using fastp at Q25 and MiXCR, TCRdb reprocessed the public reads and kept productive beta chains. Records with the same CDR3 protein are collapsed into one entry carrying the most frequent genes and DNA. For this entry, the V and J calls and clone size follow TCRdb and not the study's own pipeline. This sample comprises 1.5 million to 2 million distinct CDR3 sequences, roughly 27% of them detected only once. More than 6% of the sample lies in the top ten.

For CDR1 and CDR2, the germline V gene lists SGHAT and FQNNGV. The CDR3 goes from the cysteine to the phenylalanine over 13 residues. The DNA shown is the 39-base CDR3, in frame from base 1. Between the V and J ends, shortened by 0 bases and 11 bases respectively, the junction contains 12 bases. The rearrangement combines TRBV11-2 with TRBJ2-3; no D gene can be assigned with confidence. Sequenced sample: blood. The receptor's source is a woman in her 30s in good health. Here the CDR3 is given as CASSLDPRSQQYF. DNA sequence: TGTGCCAGCAGCTTAGATCCCCGTTCTCAGCAGTATTTT. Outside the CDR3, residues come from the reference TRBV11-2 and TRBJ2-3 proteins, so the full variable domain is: EAGVAQSPRYKIIEKRQSVAFWCNPISGHATLYWYQQILGQGPKLLIQFQNNGVVDDSQLPKDRFSAERLKGVDSTLKIQPAKLEDSAVYLCASSLDPRSQQYFGPGTRLTVL.